These T cell receptor beta chains were read from a single sample in a study of cytomegalovirus exposure and HLA in healthy donors. TCRdb keeps only in-frame clones here, not all; method: immunoSEQ multiplex PCR. The sample consists of 100,000 to 150,000 clones, around 72% of them appearing once. Sequenced sample: PBMCs. These receptor sequences come from a man aged 50 or older in good health and CMV-seropositive. Both conserved end residues are part of each CDR3. A D gene is named only where the DNA matches it firmly. The size entry is marked missing in some rows and otherwise reads once, few, many or a size class.

>TRBJ1-4|NA|NA|TRBV29-1
TGCAGCGTTGCAAGGCAGGAAAGGGAAAAACTGTTTTTT
CSVARQEREKLFF
>TRBJ2-2|NA|NA|TRBV7-3
TGTGCCAGCAGCTTGGAAATAGCTCAAAACACCGGGGAGCTGTTTTTT
CASSLEIAQNTGELFF
>TRBJ2-3|NA|NA|TRBV19
TGTGCCAGTACCCCGGACAGTGGGAGTACGCAGTATTTT
CASTPDSGSTQYF
>TRBJ2-3|NA|NA|TRBV19
TGTGCCAGTAGTTACGACAGGCCAGATACGCAGTATTTT
CASSYDRPDTQYF
>TRBJ1-2|NA|NA|TRBV18
TGTGCCAGCTCACACTACAGGGTACCTAACTATGGCTACACCTTC
CASSHYRVPNYGYTF
>TRBJ1-2|NA|TRBD1|TRBV6-1
TGTGCCAGCAGTGACGGAGAGGGGGCTGGCTACACCTTC
CASSDGEGAGYTF
>TRBJ2-3|NA|TRBD1|TRBV10-3
TGTGCCATCATGCAGGGGGCATTAGATACGCAGTATTTT
CAIMQGALDTQYF
>TRBJ1-1|few|NA|TRBV7-9
TGTGCCAGCAGCTTACAGGGAAGTCTGACGGCTTTCTTT
CASSLQGSLTAFF
>TRBJ2-7|NA|TRBD1|TRBV5-6
TGTGCCAGCAGCTTCCGAGGGGGCCGGACGGAGCAGTACTTC
CASSFRGGRTEQYF
>TRBJ2-1|few|TRBD2|TRBV15
TGTGCCACCAGCAGAGGCTTCTCCGGGACTAGCGTTGGGTACAATGAGCAGTTCTTC
CATSRGFSGTSVGYNEQFF
>TRBJ2-1|NA|TRBD2|TRBV20-1
TGCAGCGCGGGGGGGTATAGTGAGCAGTTCTTC
CSAGGYSEQFF
>TRBJ1-1|NA|NA|TRBV6-6
TGTGCCAGCAGCGTACAGTCTTCACACACTGAAGCTTTCTTT
CASSVQSSHTEAFF
>TRBJ1-3|few|NA|TRBV4-2
TGTGCCAGCAGCCCCGACAGGAGAAACACCATATATTTT
CASSPDRRNTIYF
>TRBJ2-7|NA|NA|TRBV5-4
TGTGCCAGCAGTAGGGAGTCCTACGAGCAGTACTTC
CASSRESYEQYF
>TRBJ1-2|NA|TRBD1|TRBV4-3
TGCGCCAGCAGCCAATTGACAGGGGACTATGGCTACACCTTC
CASSQLTGDYGYTF
>TRBJ2-1|NA|NA|TRBV9
TGTGCCAGCAGCTTGGGAGTTAAGGATGAGCAGTTCTTC
CASSLGVKDEQFF
>TRBJ2-7|few|NA|TRBV6-1
TGTGCCAGCAGCCTACAGGGTAACTCCTACGAGCAGTACTTC
CASSLQGNSYEQYF
>TRBJ1-1|NA|NA|TRBV6-6
TGTGCCAGCCAGGGGACCACTGAAGCTTTCTTT
CASQGTTEAFF
>TRBJ2-3|NA|NA|TRBV10-3
TGTGCCATCAGTGAGGGCAGGGCCACAGATACGCAGTATTTT
CAISEGRATDTQYF
>TRBJ2-7|NA|NA|TRBV25-1
TGTGCCAGCAGTGAAGCAGGGGTCCACGAGCAGTACTTC
CASSEAGVHEQYF
>TRBJ2-2|once|TRBD2|TRBV5-4
TGTGCCAGCAGCCCGACTAGCGGGGGGGCTCACACCGGGGAGCTGTTTTTT
CASSPTSGGAHTGELFF
>TRBJ2-7|NA|TRBD2|TRBV4-1
TGCGCCAGCAGCCCCTGGGGAACTAGCGGCACCTACGAGCAGTACTTC
CASSPWGTSGTYEQYF
>TRBJ2-5|once|TRBD1|TRBV5-4
TGTGCCAGCAGCCGACAGGGGGCCGGGGAGACCCAGTACTTC
CASSRQGAGETQYF
>TRBJ1-4|few|NA|TRBV5-6
TGTGCCAGCAGCTTGTTCGGGCAAGCGGCTAATGAAAAACTGTTTTTT
CASSLFGQAANEKLFF
>TRBJ1-1|once|NA|TRBV5-1
TGCGCCAGCAGCTTGTTGTCAGTGAACACTGAAGCTTTCTTT
CASSLLSVNTEAFF
>TRBJ1-2|NA|NA|TRBV27
TGTGCCAGCAGTTTGGCCCCCGGGACTGACAACACCTTC
CASSLAPGTDNTF
>TRBJ2-3|few|NA|TRBV15
TGTGCCACCAGCAGAGGGGGCCTTGGGGGGGATACGCAGTATTTT
CATSRGGLGGDTQYF
>TRBJ2-7|NA|NA|TRBV28
TGTGCCAGCAGTCAGTTGAGGACAGACTCCTACGAGCAGTACTTC
CASSQLRTDSYEQYF
>TRBJ2-5|NA|NA|TRBV11-1
TGTGCCAGCAGCTTAAGACAGGCCCAAGAGACCCAGTACTTC
CASSLRQAQETQYF
>TRBJ1-1|few|TRBD1|TRBV2
TGTGCCAGCAGTCGACAGGGCCCGAGGACTGAAGCTTTCTTT
CASSRQGPRTEAFF
>TRBJ1-2|NA|TRBD1|TRBV5-1
TGCGCCAGCTCCCCAGGGGGAGACGACGGCTACACCTTC
CASSPGGDDGYTF
>TRBJ1-1|NA|NA|TRBV28
TGTGCCAGCAGTTTAAGACAGGCGGGTGAAGCTTTCTTT
CASSLRQAGEAFF
>TRBJ1-1|NA|NA|TRBV19
TGTGCCACCTCGTCGGGCCAGGGATGGAACACTGAAGCTTTCTTT
CATSSGQGWNTEAFF
>TRBJ1-1|NA|NA|TRBV5-1
TGCGCCAGCAGCTTGGGGCCTGAAGCTTTCTTT
CASSLGPEAFF
>TRBJ1-5|NA|NA|TRBV27
TGTGCCAGCAGTCCGGACGCGCGGGAGGGTCAGCCCCAGCATTTT
CASSPDAREGQPQHF
>TRBJ2-7|once|NA|TRBV2
TGTGCCAGCAGTCCGCTTCTTAGTTACTCCGAGCAGTACTTC
CASSPLLSYSEQYF
>TRBJ1-1|NA|NA|TRBV5-1
TGCGCCAGCAGCTTGTATTCCCAGGGAGGGGGTTTGAACACTGAAGCTTTCTTT
CASSLYSQGGGLNTEAFF
>TRBJ2-5|once|TRBD2|TRBV28
TGTGCCAGCAGCTTGGGCGGGGGATCAGAGACCCAGTACTTC
CASSLGGGSETQYF
>TRBJ2-5|NA|TRBD2|TRBV7-9
TGTGCCAGCAGTTCGACTAGCGATGGAGAGACCCAGTACTTC
CASSSTSDGETQYF
>TRBJ2-1|few|TRBD2|TRBV28
TGTGCCAGCAGAAAGGGCGGGAGTACGGCCTACAATGAGCAGTTCTTC
CASRKGGSTAYNEQFF
>TRBJ2-2|NA|NA|TRBV18
TGTGCCAGCTCACCGTCGAGCGGGGAGCTGTTTTTT
CASSPSSGELFF
>TRBJ2-3|NA|TRBD2|TRBV5-6
TGTGCCAGCAGCTTCCCTCCCGGGACTAGCGGGGGGGCCACGCAGTATTTT
CASSFPPGTSGGATQYF
>TRBJ1-2|NA|TRBD1|TRBV29-1
TGCAGCGTTGGAGGGACAGGGGCCCGGGACTATGGCTACACCTTC
CSVGGTGARDYGYTF
>TRBJ2-2|NA|TRBD1|TRBV6-1
TGTGCCAGCAAAGGGACAGGGGGTGACACCGGGGAGCTGTTTTTT
CASKGTGGDTGELFF
>TRBJ1-2|few|TRBD1|TRBV7-9
TGTGCCAGCAGCCAAAACACAGGGGGCTCGGGCTACACCTTC
CASSQNTGGSGYTF
>TRBJ1-1|few|TRBD1|TRBV6-5
TGTGCCAGCAGTTACCAGGGGGCGGTGAACACTGAAGCTTTCTTT
CASSYQGAVNTEAFF
>TRBJ1-1|NA|NA|TRBV5-1
TGCGCCAGCAGCTTGGGGGCTCAAGTCGGAGAAGCTTTCTTT
CASSLGAQVGEAFF
>TRBJ1-1|few|NA|TRBV11-2
TGTGCCAGCAGCCCACAGGCGTTGAACACTGAAGCTTTCTTT
CASSPQALNTEAFF
>TRBJ1-2|NA|TRBD1|TRBV5-1
TGCGCCAGCAGCTTTAGACAGGGGGCAGGGGATGGCTACACCTTC
CASSFRQGAGDGYTF
>TRBJ2-2|NA|NA|TRBV10-2
TGCGCCAGCAGTGAGTCCAGGGGTCCCGGGGAGCTGTTTTTT
CASSESRGPGELFF
>TRBJ2-1|NA|TRBD1|TRBV2
TGTGCCAGCAGAGAAAACGGACAGGGGAATGAGCAGTTCTTC
CASRENGQGNEQFF
>TRBJ2-6|NA|TRBD1|TRBV29-1
TGCAGCGTTGAAGGTACTACAGGGGTTGGGGCCAACGTCCTGACTTTC
CSVEGTTGVGANVLTF
>TRBJ1-3|NA|NA|TRBV7-9
TGTTCCATGAGGGTATCTGGAAACACCATATATTTT
CSMRVSGNTIYF
>TRBJ2-7|NA|NA|TRBV29-1
TGCAGCGCGCGTACGACCTACGAGCAGTACTTC
CSARTTYEQYF
>TRBJ2-7|NA|TRBD2|TRBV7-2
TGTGCCAGCAGCTTAAGCGGGGGAGCGGGCTACGAGCAGTACTTC
CASSLSGGAGYEQYF
>TRBJ1-2|NA|TRBD1|TRBV18
TGTGCCAGCTCACCATGGGGTACAGGGGATAACTATGGCTACACCTTC
CASSPWGTGDNYGYTF
>TRBJ2-5|NA|TRBD2|TRBV19
TGTGCCAGTAGTAACCTAGCGGGGATGGAGACCCAGTACTTC
CASSNLAGMETQYF
>TRBJ2-3|few|TRBD1|TRBV7-2
TGTGCCAGCAGCTCCAACACAGGGGGCCTAATAGATACGCAGTATTTT
CASSSNTGGLIDTQYF